The TCR beta chain described here comes from a study of PD-1 blockade in classical Hodgkin lymphoma. Study results and limitations: By cycle point C4D1, TCR diversity had risen significantly in CD4+ cells (but not CD8+ cells). In newly diagnosed patients, baseline TCR diversity was reportedly below that of healthy donors.

The repertoire was sequenced with immunoSEQ multiplex PCR; TCRdb's copy has only in-frame clones and lacks some. The sample contains 55,000 to 75,000 clones, 93% of which appear only once. Of note for this clone: The antigen is not known.

Germline CDR1 and CDR2: SGHRS and YFSETQ. This CDR3 contains 13 residues. Trimming took off 4 bases at V and 7 bases at J, with 14 bases between the two ends. Each of the patients experienced relapse following autologous stem cell transplantation, and their brentuximab vedotin exposure differed. Complete response, partial response or progressive disease were the best responses. The sequencing used peripheral blood mononuclear cells (PBMCs), collected at baseline. The chain has TRBV5-1 and TRBJ2-5, with D possibly called TRBD1 or TRBD2 (5 bases each). The sequence derives from a human donor with classical Hodgkin lymphoma. CDR3: CASSRDLVRTQYF. The CDR3 nucleotides read TGCGCCAGCAGCCGGGACCTTGTTCGGACCCAGTACTTC.